Sequencing of this T cell receptor (beta chain) was carried out in a study of blood T cells in healthy people across ages (dated by TCRdb to between 2014 and 2016). Background for the entire study: Template switching captured roughly one uniquely barcoded TCR beta cDNA molecule per two T cells in model experiments. The study measured age-related changes in TCR beta repertoire diversity using deep sequencing normalized with unique cDNA molecular identifiers. The donors were split into four age groups: young (average 16 years), middle-aged (around 40), aged (roughly 68) and long-lived (approximately 80). To avoid experimental bias, donors of different ages were randomly spread across the sequencing lanes. For two donors (one aged 18 to 30 and one aged 80 or older), the study analyzed two additional independent replicas of 1 million unique cDNA reads from the same blood draw. Findings and caveats that apply to the study as a whole: There was a strong correlation between observed TCR beta diversity and the percentage of naive T cells measured by flow cytometry. Because donor CMV infection status was unknown, age-related changes in expanded clonotypes were potentially confounded. Estimates of total diversity from one million sequenced T cells were regarded as lower bounds and underestimates. Compared with the aged group, the long-lived group had more naive CD4+ T cells, fewer expanded clones and increased TCR diversity, a pattern suggesting age selection. Observed TCR beta diversity per million T cells fell roughly linearly with age, and a significant reduction was already apparent by age around 36. Bulk unsorted PBMC profiling prevented conclusive comparison of naive and antigen-experienced compartments.

About this clonotype: Its recognized antigen is unknown. No much larger clone exists at a distance of one base, and base qualities are not known.

Libraries were prepared through 5' RACE. These reads were obtained on an Illumina HiSeq 2500. A second roughly 6 to 11 cycle PCR used a sample-barcoded 5' primer and a J-beta primer mix. Each TCR beta cDNA molecule received a unique molecular identifier from a template-switch 5' adaptor carrying 12 random nucleotides. Each sample yielded at least 3 million CDR3-containing paired-end reads. The Mint cDNA synthesis kit, primed by a TRBC-specific oligonucleotide, was used to synthesize first-strand cDNA from all RNA. All cDNA was treated with uracil-DNA glycosylase and then went through a first 18-cycle PCR with the universal primers M1SS and BC2_uni_R. Under the source paper's analysis protocol: Normalization of each sample was performed by random selection of 1 million high-quality reads, each carrying a distinct molecular identifier. Reads with shared molecular identifiers were discarded instead of being binned into consensus sequences. CDR3 identification, clonotype clustering and error correction used MiTCR with a Q25 quality threshold and the strictest error-elimination algorithm. A nonparametric unseen species model using Euler transformation provided a lower-bound estimate of total TCR beta diversity. In-frame beta chains were kept once TCRdb had trimmed the public reads at Q25 with fastp and called clones with MiXCR. Merged by CDR3 protein, the rows form single entries marked with the most common genes and DNA. It is TCRdb's table, rather than the study itself, that gives the V and J calls and clone size. Present in this sample are 980,000 or so distinct CDR3 sequences, roughly 50% of which were seen just once. The ten largest clones represent around 15% of the sample.

The donors were roughly 38 Caucasian individuals from Russia, aged roughly 6 to 100 years, who were systemically healthy. Each donor gave about 9.7 milliliters of peripheral blood, drawn into EDTA-treated Vacutainer tubes. Ficoll-Paque density-gradient centrifugation was used to isolate PBMCs, with at least 7 million per sample. Total RNA was extracted from PBMCs with Trizol reagent, with at least 5.5 micrograms obtained per sample. Naive CD45RAhigh/CD27high T cell percentages were measured by flow cytometry on a PBMC aliquot from every donor. The germline V gene sets CDR1 to SQVTM and CDR2 to ANQGSEA. From V the trimming removes 8 bases and from J it removes 6 bases, while the gene matches leave 10 bases of the junction unaccounted for. The CDR3 contains 13 residues, cysteine and phenylalanine counted. Of all the DNA, just the CDR3 is kept, 39 bases in frame from base 1.

This TCR derives from a man under 40 in good health. The rearranged chain carries TRBV29-1 and TRBJ2-3; TRBD2 aligns with 8 central bases. The sequenced material came from blood. The nucleotide sequence reads as follows: TGCAGCAAAAGCGGGAGTGTTGGTGATACGCAGTATTTT. It encodes CSKSGSVGDTQYF.